One sample yielded the 11 T cell receptor beta chains listed below, sequenced in a study of OX40 agonist ivuxolimab in advanced cancers. TCRdb's copy holds only in-frame clones and misses some; the assay was immunoSEQ multiplex PCR. The sample yields over 50,000 clones, approximately 89% seen once. Sequencing used CD4+ or CD8+ T cells sorted from blood, obtained in a trial of the OX40 agonist ivuxolimab. Every receptor here comes from an adult with an advanced solid tumor such as melanoma, head and neck, liver or kidney cancer.

This clone was observed once. V usage is TRBV11-2 and J usage is TRBJ2-7; either TRBD1 or TRBD2 may supply D (6 bases each). This CDR3 is built from 16 residues. Germline V gene lookup returns CDR1 SGHAT and CDR2 FQNNGV. With 1 base removed from V and 3 bases from J, the gap between germline ends came to 16 bases. The CDR3 loop reads CASSLAGAGVGYEQYF. For the CDR3, the DNA is TGTGCCAGCAGCTTAGCGGGGGCAGGGGTAGGCTACGAGCAGTACTTC.

This clone was detected once. J is TRBJ2-4 and V is TRBV28, with D tentatively TRBD1 or TRBD2 (6 bases each). V was shortened by 6 bases and J by 0 bases, with 15 bases between the two germline ends. The germline V gene encodes CDR1 MDHEN and CDR2 SYDVKM. The CDR3 extends over 16 amino acids. The CDR3 here is CASRAWGALAKNIQYF. The DNA for the CDR3 is TGTGCCAGCAGAGCCTGGGGGGCCCTAGCCAAAAACATTCAGTACTTC.

V usage is TRBV6-5 and J usage is TRBJ1-1, with D possibly TRBD1 on 6 matching bases. CDR3 size: 13 residues. Per the germline V gene, CDR1 is MNHEY and CDR2 is SVGAGI. Trimming left V 5 bases short and J 2 bases short, with 9 bases between. The CDR3 loop reads CASSRTVNTEAFF. The CDR3 DNA follows: TGTGCCAGCAGTAGGACAGTTAACACTGAAGCTTTCTTT.

The chain employs TRBV2 and TRBJ2-3, with 14 bases aligning to TRBD2. This CDR3 spans 18 amino acids. J gave up 1 base and V 4 bases, and 7 bases lay outside the gene matches. The germline V gene has CDR1 SNHLY and CDR2 FYNNEI. The CDR3 reads CASSGLAGGPGGTDTQYF. The CDR3 coding sequence is TGTGCCAGCAGTGGACTAGCGGGAGGGCCCGGTGGCACAGATACGCAGTATTTT.

In this sample, this clone turned up once. This chain joins TRBV4-1 and TRBJ2-5; TRBD1 might be the D (6 bases). This CDR3 is built from 16 residues. Germline V gives CDR1 MGHRA, CDR2 YSYEKL. V lost 2 bases to trimming and J lost 2 bases, with 15 bases between them. The chain's CDR3 is CASSQTRTVTQETQYF. In DNA form, the CDR3 reads TGCGCCAGCAGCCAAACTCGGACAGTGACTCAAGAGACCCAGTACTTC.

The rearrangement links TRBV23-1 to TRBJ1-5; a possible D gene is TRBD1 (6 bases). Being an ORF, TRBV23-1 has a function that is uncertain. This CDR3 has 13 residues. V lost 6 bases to trimming and J lost 5 bases, with 11 bases between them. In nucleotides, the CDR3 is TGCGCCAGCAGGGGGGAGGGGGATCAGCCCCAGCATTTT. It translates to CASRGEGDQPQHF.

V is TRBV18 and J is TRBJ2-5; possible D gene TRBD1, 5 bases. The germline CDR1 and CDR2 sequences are KGHSH and LQKENI. This CDR3 region has 14 residues. With 3 bases removed from V and 2 bases from J, the gap between germline ends came to 10 bases. The CDR3 here is CASSPRTPQETQYF. CDR3 DNA sequence: TGTGCCAGCTCACCGAGGACACCTCAAGAGACCCAGTACTTC.

The chain uses TRBV9 and TRBJ2-1, with TRBD1 identical over 11 bases. Germline CDR1 is SGDLS and CDR2 is YYNGEE. This CDR3 region has 15 residues. The trim removed 4 bases at V and 3 bases at J, leaving 3 bases unmatched. The CDR3 bases are TGTGCCAGCAGCCCCGGGACAGGGGGCTACAATGAGCAGTTCTTC. Residues: CASSPGTGGYNEQFF.

The gene calls are TRBV7-8 and TRBJ2-5; a weak D match, TRBD1 (5 bases). The CDR3 consists of 11 residues. Trimming stripped 1 base from V and 11 bases from J, with 8 bases between. The germline CDR1 and CDR2 sequences are SGHVS and FQNEAQ. CDR3 nucleotide sequence: TGTGCCAGCAGCTTAGTCCAGGGTCAGTACTTC. It yields the protein CASSLVQGQYF.

This clone was detected once. The chain carries TRBV28 and TRBJ2-7; 8 bases are a match to TRBD1. From germline, CDR1 is MDHEN and CDR2 SYDVKM. V dropped 7 bases and J dropped 1; count of bases not matched to a gene: 9. The length of the CDR3 is 15 residues. In DNA form, the CDR3 reads TGTGCCAGCACCGAGCAGGGGGCCCCTTCCTACGAGCAGTACTTC. Encoded protein: CASTEQGAPSYEQYF. Filled out from reference TRBV28 and TRBJ2-7, the complete variable domain reads DVKVTQSSRYLVKRTGEKVFLECVQDMDHENMFWYRQDPGLGLRLIYFSYDVKMKEKGDIPEGYSVSREKKERFSLILESASTNQTSMYLCASTEQGAPSYEQYFGPGTRLTVT.

The chain carries TRBV10-3 and TRBJ2-3, with 14 bases fitting TRBD2. The CDR3 runs 17 residues. Trimming cost V 6 bases and J 4 bases; bases outside gene matches: 9. The germline V gene has CDR1 ENHRY and CDR2 SYGVKD. The DNA of the CDR3 is TGTGCCATCAGAGCCGGGACTAGCGGGAGTATCGCAGATACGCAGTATTTT. It specifies CAIRAGTSGSIADTQYF.